These 5 T cell receptor beta chains originate from one sample sequenced in a study of blood T cell repertoires in COVID-19. Some clones are missing from TCRdb's copy, which holds only in-frame ones; the method was immunoSEQ multiplex PCR. The sample records fewer than 300,000 clones, roughly 85% being singletons. What was sequenced was peripheral blood. Receptors were obtained from a man aged 45-60 years with active or convalescent COVID-19.

The rearrangement links TRBV6-5 to TRBJ2-7; TRBD1 is a possible D gene (6 bases). Germline V lookup: CDR1 MNHEY, CDR2 SVGAGI. Trimming removed 7 bases at V and 2 bases at J, with 18 bases between. The CDR3 consists of 15 residues. The DNA of the CDR3 is TGTGCCAGCACAACAGGGCGGATCGGAACCTACGAGCAGTACTTC. Amino acid sequence: CASTTGRIGTYEQYF.

The V and J genes are TRBV30 and TRBJ1-4; 7 bases agree with TRBD1. The V gene's germline CDR1 is GTSNPN and CDR2 SVGIG (reference sequence). This CDR3 is built from 14 residues. J was trimmed by 3 bases and V by 3 bases; bases with no gene match: 4. The CDR3 loop reads CAWSLGTANEKLFF. DNA of the CDR3: TGTGCCTGGAGCCTCGGGACAGCTAATGAAAAACTGTTTTTT. Supplemented by reference TRBV30 and TRBJ1-4, the full variable domain reads SQTIHQWPATLVQPVGSPLSLECTVEGTSNPNLYWYRQAAGRGLQLLFYSVGIGQISSEVPQNLSASRPQDRQFILSSKKLLLSDSGFYLCAWSLGTANEKLFFGSGTQLSVL.

The V call is TRBV7-3, the J call TRBJ2-1; 9 positions match TRBD2. Trimming removed 2 bases from V and 0 bases from J; junction bases left unmatched: 8. The CDR3 extends over 18 amino acids. The V gene's germline CDR1 is SGHTA and CDR2 FQGTGA. The CDR3 DNA sequence: TGTGCCAGCAGCTTATACCCTAGCGGGACGATCTCCTACAATGAGCAGTTCTTC. Translated: CASSLYPSGTISYNEQFF.

The genes are TRBV16 and TRBJ1-2; the D gene is possibly TRBD1 (6 bases). Trimming stripped 4 bases from V and 0 bases from J, with 12 bases between. This CDR3 spans 15 amino acids. The germline V gene encodes CDR1 KGHSY and CDR2 FQNENV. CDR3 sequence: CASSLRQDANYGYTF. The DNA for the CDR3 is TGTGCCAGCAGCCTCCGACAGGACGCTAACTATGGCTACACCTTC.

The chain employs TRBV19 and TRBJ2-7; D gene ambiguous. V lost 2 bases to trimming and J lost 2 bases, with 16 bases between them. The V gene's germline CDR1 is LNHDA and CDR2 SQIVND (reference sequence). This CDR3 has 16 amino acids. CDR3 DNA sequence: TGTGCCAGTAGTATATTGGGCCCCGACGGAACCTACGAGCAGTACTTC. Translation gives CASSILGPDGTYEQYF.